This T cell receptor (beta chain) is from a study of shared clonotypes between healthy human individuals. Only in-frame clones appear in the TCRdb table, and some are missing; sequencing was by immunoSEQ multiplex PCR. This table has 230,000 or so clones, approximately 70% appearing once. Trimming took off 1 base at V and 6 bases at J, with 8 bases between the two ends. Germline CDR1 and CDR2: SGHKS and YYEKEE (reference sequence). The CDR3 sequence is 13 residues long. Sequenced: memory CD4+ T cells sorted from blood. Noted subset: CD45RA-negative fraction. The TCR sequence derives from a man aged 25 to 40 in good health. The chain employs TRBV5-5 and TRBJ2-4, with no clear D. CDR3 sequence (DNA): TGTGCCAGCAGCTTGATAGTCGGAAACATTCAGTACTTC. It yields the protein CASSLIVGNIQYF.